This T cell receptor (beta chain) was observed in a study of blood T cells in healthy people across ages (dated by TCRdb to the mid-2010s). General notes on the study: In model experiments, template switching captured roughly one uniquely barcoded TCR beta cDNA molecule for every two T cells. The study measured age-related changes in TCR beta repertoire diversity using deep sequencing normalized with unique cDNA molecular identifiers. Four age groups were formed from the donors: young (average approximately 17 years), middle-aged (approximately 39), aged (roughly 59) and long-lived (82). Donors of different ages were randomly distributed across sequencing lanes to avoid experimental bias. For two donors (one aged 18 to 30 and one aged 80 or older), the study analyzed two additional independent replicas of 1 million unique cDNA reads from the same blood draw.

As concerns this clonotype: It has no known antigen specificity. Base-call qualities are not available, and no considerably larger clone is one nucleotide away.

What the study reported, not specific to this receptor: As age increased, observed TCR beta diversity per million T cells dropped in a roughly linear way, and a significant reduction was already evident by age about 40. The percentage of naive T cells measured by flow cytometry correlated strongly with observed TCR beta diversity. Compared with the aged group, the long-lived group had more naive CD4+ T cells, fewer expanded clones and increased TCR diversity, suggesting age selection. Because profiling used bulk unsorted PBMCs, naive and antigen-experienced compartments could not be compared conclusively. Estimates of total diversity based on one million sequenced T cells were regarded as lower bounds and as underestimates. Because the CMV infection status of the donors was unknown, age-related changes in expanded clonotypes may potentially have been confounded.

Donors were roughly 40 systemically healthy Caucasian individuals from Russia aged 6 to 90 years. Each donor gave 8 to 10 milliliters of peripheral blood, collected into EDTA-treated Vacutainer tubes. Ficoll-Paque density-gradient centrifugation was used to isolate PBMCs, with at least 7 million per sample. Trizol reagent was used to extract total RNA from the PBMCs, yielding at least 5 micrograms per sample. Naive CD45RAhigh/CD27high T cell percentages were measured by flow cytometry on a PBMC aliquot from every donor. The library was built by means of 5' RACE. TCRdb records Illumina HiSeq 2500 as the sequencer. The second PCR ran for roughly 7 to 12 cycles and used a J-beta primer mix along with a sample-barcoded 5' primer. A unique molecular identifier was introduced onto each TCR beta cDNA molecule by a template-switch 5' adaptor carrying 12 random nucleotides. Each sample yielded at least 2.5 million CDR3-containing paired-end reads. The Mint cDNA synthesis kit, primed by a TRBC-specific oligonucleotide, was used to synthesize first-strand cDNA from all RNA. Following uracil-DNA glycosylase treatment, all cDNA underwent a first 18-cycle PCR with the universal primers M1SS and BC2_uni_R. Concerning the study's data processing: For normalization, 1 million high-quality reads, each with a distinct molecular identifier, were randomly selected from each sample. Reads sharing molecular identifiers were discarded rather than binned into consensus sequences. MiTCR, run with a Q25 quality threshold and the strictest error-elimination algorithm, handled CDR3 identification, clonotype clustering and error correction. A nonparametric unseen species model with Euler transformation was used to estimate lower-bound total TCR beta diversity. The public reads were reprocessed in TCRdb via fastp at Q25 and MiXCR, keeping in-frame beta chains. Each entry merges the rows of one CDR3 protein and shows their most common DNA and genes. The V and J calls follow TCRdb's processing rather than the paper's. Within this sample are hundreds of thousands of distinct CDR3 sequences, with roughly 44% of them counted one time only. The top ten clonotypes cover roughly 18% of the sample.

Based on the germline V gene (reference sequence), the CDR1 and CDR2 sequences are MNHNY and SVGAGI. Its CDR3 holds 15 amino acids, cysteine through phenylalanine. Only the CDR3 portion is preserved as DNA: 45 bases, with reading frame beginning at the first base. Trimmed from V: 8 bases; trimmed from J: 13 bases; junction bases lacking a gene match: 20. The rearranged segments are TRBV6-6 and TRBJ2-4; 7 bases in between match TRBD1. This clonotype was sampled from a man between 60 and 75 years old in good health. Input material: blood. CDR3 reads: CASATGTADRNEQYF. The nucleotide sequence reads TGTGCCAGCGCTACCGGGACAGCCGACCGAAATGAGCAGTACTTC.